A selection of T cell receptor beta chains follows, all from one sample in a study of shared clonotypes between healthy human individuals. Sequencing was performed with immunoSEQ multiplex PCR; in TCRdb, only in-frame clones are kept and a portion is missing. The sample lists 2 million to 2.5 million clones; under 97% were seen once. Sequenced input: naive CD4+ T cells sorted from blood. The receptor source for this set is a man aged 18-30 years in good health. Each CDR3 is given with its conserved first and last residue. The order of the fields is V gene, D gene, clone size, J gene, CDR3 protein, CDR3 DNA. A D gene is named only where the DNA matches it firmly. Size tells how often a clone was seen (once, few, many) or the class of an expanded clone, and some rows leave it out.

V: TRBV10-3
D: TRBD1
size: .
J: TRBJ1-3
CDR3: CAITTGEGNTIYF
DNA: TGTGCCATCACGACAGGGGAGGGAAACACCATATATTTT

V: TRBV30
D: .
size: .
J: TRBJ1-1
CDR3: CAWKLDLNTEAFF
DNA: TGTGCCTGGAAACTGGACTTGAACACTGAAGCTTTCTTT

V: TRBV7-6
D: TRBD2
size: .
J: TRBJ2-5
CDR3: CASSRTTGLAGARQETQYF
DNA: TGTGCCAGCAGCCGCACAACGGGACTAGCGGGGGCCCGCCAAGAGACCCAGTACTTC

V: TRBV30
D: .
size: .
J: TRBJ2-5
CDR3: CAWSSGSSKETQYF
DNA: TGTGCCTGGAGTTCCGGGAGTTCGAAAGAGACCCAGTACTTC

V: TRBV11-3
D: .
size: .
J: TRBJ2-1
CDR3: CASSLFPGEQFF
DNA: TGTGCCAGCAGCTTATTCCCCGGAGAGCAGTTCTTC

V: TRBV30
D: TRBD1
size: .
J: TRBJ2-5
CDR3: CAWSTDPDRAKETQYF
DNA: TGTGCCTGGAGTACGGATCCAGACAGGGCTAAGGAGACCCAGTACTTC

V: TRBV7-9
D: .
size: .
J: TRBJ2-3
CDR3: CASSPTGVFLTDTQYF
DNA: TGTGCCAGCAGCCCCACTGGCGTTTTCCTCACAGATACGCAGTATTTT

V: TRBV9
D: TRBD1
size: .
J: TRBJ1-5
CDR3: CASSVRGDQPQHF
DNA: TGTGCCAGCAGCGTCAGGGGGGATCAGCCCCAGCATTTT

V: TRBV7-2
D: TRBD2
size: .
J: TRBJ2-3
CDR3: CASSRLALTDTQYF
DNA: TGTGCCAGCAGCAGACTAGCGCTCACAGATACGCAGTATTTT

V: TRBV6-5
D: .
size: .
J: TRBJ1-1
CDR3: CASSKGVTEAFF
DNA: TGTGCCAGCAGTAAAGGGGTGACTGAAGCTTTCTTT

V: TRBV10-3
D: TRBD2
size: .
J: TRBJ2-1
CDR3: CASLADNEQFF
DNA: TGTGCCTCACTAGCGGACAATGAGCAGTTCTTC

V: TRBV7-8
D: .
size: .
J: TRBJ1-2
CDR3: CASSSFGSAGYTF
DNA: TGTGCCAGCAGCTCGTTCGGATCCGCTGGCTACACCTTC

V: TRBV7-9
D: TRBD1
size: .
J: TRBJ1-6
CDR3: CASSLGNRGPNSPLHF
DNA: TGTGCCAGCAGCTTAGGGAACAGGGGGCCCAATTCACCCCTCCACTTT

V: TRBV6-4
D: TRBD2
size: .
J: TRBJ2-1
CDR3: CASSPTSGGGYNEQFF
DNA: TGTGCCAGCAGTCCGACTAGCGGGGGGGGATACAATGAGCAGTTCTTC

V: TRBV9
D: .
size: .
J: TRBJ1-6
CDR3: CASSVGQNYNSPLHF
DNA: TGTGCCAGCAGCGTAGGACAGAATTATAATTCACCCCTCCACTTT

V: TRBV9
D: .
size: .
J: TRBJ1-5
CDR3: CASSIQDLSNQPQHF
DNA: TGTGCCAGCAGCATCCAGGACCTTAGCAATCAGCCCCAGCATTTT

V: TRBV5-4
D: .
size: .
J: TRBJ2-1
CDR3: CASTEGMDSYNEQFF
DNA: TGTGCCAGCACCGAAGGGATGGATTCCTACAATGAGCAGTTCTTC

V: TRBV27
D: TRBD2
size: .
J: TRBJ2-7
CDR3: CASRKKTSGSYEQYF
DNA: TGTGCCAGCAGGAAAAAGACTAGCGGGTCCTACGAGCAGTACTTC

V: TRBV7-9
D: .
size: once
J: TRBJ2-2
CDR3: CASTTRTGADTGELFF
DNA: TGTGCCAGCACCACTCGGACGGGAGCGGACACCGGGGAGCTGTTTTTT

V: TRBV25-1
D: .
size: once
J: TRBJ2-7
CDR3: CASLGTPGREQYF
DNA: TGTGCCAGCCTTGGGACTCCCGGGCGCGAGCAGTACTTC

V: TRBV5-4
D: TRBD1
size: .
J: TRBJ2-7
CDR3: CASHTVGTGADEQYF
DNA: TGTGCCAGCCATACGGTCGGGACAGGGGCTGACGAGCAGTACTTC

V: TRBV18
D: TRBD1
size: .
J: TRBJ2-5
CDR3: CASSPPGQGWQETQYF
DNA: TGTGCCAGCTCACCACCGGGACAGGGTTGGCAAGAGACCCAGTACTTC